The 26 T cell receptor beta chains given below trace back to one sample, sequenced in a study of neurological immune-mediated disorders (dated by TCRdb to about 2019). Library generation was performed with 5' RACE. Sequencing instrument: Illumina HiSeq 2500. TCRdb's own reprocessing of the public reads used fastp at Q25 and MiXCR and kept productive beta chains. Rows are unified per CDR3 protein, each entry keeping the most common DNA and genes. The sample contains 60,000 to 85,000 distinct CDR3 sequences, 4.5% to 5.5% of them found a single time. Roughly 2% of the sample belongs to the ten largest clones. The specimen was PBMCs. The source of these receptors is a woman aged 70-85 years with multiple sclerosis.

This clonotype occurred many times. This sequence joins TRBV5-1 and TRBJ1-6; D is unresolved. The CDR3 covers 14 residues. CDR1 SGHRS and CDR2 YFSETQ come from the germline V gene. V gave up 3 bases and J gave up 10 bases, with 14 bases separating them. CDR3 DNA: TGCGCCAGCAGCTCCACCGGGCCCCAATCACCCCTCCACTTT. Protein: CASSSTGPQSPLHF.

This clonotype was found a few times. V and J are TRBV3-1 and TRBJ1-1; 8 nucleotides match TRBD1. V was pared by 0 bases and J by 4 bases, with 7 bases of the junction left unmatched. The CDR3 loop spans 16 amino acids. The germline gives CDR1 LGHDT, CDR2 YNNKEL (reference sequence). This CDR3 reads CASSQDPGTGGTEAFF. The CDR3 DNA is TGTGCCAGCAGCCAAGATCCCGGCACAGGGGGCACTGAAGCTTTCTTT.

Ten or more counts support this clonotype. One end of the junction does not line up with germline, which may come from a read error. The chain combines TRBV12-3 or TRBV12-4 with TRBJ2-1; TRBD2 matches 10 bases. The CDR3 contains 15 residues. CDR3 sequence (DNA): TGTGCCAGCAGATTAGCGGGAGGCCCCTACAATGAGCAGTTCTTC. This encodes CASRLAGGPYNEQFF.

This clonotype has more than one count but fewer than ten. The V gene is TRBV5-1, the J gene TRBJ1-2; D is undetermined. The CDR3 extends over 13 amino acids. Germline loops: CDR1 SGHRS, CDR2 YFSETQ. The ends were cut back, 4 bases at V and 1 base at J, with 8 bases in the middle. The CDR3 sequence: CASSPLVNYGYTF. The CDR3 DNA follows: TGCGCCAGCAGCCCCCTGGTTAACTATGGCTACACCTTC.

This clonotype appeared many times. The chain employs TRBV20-1 and TRBJ1-5; possibly TRBD1 for D (5 bases). Germline values: CDR1 DFQATT, CDR2 SNEGSKA (reference sequence). The CDR3 is 14 amino acids. V was cut by 0 bases and J by 4 bases, with 10 bases left in between. This CDR3 reads CSARDRRGNQPQHF. The CDR3 nucleotides are TGCAGTGCTAGAGATCGGAGGGGAAATCAGCCCCAGCATTTT.

A note on this clonotype: A much larger clone lies a single base off, so this may be a read error. The chain couples TRBV2 to TRBJ1-6, with 7 bases lining up with TRBD1. CDR3 size: 12 residues. Trimming took 6 bases from V and 14 from J; bases not matched to a gene: 7. Germline lookup yields CDR1 SNHLY and CDR2 FYNNEI. CDR3 amino acids: CASSLKGGTLHF. As DNA, the CDR3 is TGTGCCAGCAGCTTGAAAGGGGGCACCCTCCACTTT.

This sequence joins TRBV5-1 and TRBJ1-2; TRBD1 aligns across 7 bases. After removal of 3 bases from V and 5 bases from J, the junction contained 10 bases not matched to a gene. The CDR3 runs 15 residues. Germline loops: CDR1 SGHRS, CDR2 YFSETQ. The CDR3 bases are TGCGCCAGCAGCTCCCCTGGACAGGCCCGTTATGGCTACACCTTC. Amino acids: CASSSPGQARYGYTF.

This clonotype was detected ten times or more. V usage is TRBV7-6 and J usage is TRBJ2-2; perhaps TRBD1 as D (5 bases). V was trimmed by 5 bases and J by 0 bases, leaving 10 bases between them. This CDR3 contains 15 residues. Looked up from germline, CDR1 is SGHVS and CDR2 is FNYEAQ. CDR3 loop: CASSATTANTGELFF. The CDR3 DNA reads as TGTGCCAGCAGCGCCACGACAGCGAACACCGGGGAGCTGTTTTTT. The complete variable domain, with remaining parts taken from reference TRBV7-6 and TRBJ2-2, reads GAGVSQSPRYKVTKRGQDVALRCDPISGHVSLYWYRQALGQGPEFLTYFNYEAQQDKSGLPNDRFSAERPEGSISTLTIQRTEQRDSAMYRCASSATTANTGELFFGEGSRLTVL.

Many counts were recorded for this clonotype. The rearrangement uses TRBV2 and TRBJ2-3; TRBD1 is a possible D gene (6 bases). This CDR3 region has 14 residues. V lost 7 bases and J lost 5, with 16 bases in between. The germline V gene has CDR1 SNHLY and CDR2 FYNNEI. The CDR3 nucleotides are TGTGCCAGCACAACAGGGCTTGGAGGAGATACGCAGTATTTT. Translating gives CASTTGLGGDTQYF.

This clonotype was seen repeatedly, ten times or more. The chain links TRBV20-1 to TRBJ2-5, with D possibly being TRBD1 (6 bases). This CDR3 spans 14 amino acids. CDR1 and CDR2 from the germline V gene are DFQATT and SNEGSKA (reference sequence). V was clipped by 6 bases and J by 1 base, with 15 bases between them. CDR3 nucleotides: TGCAGTGCGGTGAGACAGGACCGCCAAGAGACCCAGTACTTC. Protein product: CSAVRQDRQETQYF.

This clonotype was seen repeatedly, ten times or more. This chain uses TRBV7-9 with TRBJ1-6, with D maybe TRBD1 (6 bases). The CDR3 length is 17 residues. Trimming stripped 1 base from V and 6 bases from J, with 16 bases between. Germline V gives CDR1 SEHNR, CDR2 FQNEAQ (reference sequence). This CDR3 is CASSLEGTFLVNSPLHF. The CDR3 nucleotides are TGTGCCAGCAGCTTAGAAGGGACATTTCTGGTTAATTCACCCCTCCACTTT.

At least ten counts were recorded for this clonotype. The chain links TRBV11-2 to TRBJ2-7, with a weak D call TRBD2 (5 bases). The CDR3 covers 12 residues. Trimming shortened V by 6 bases and J by 3 bases, and 9 bases separated the two germline ends. Germline V CDR1 and CDR2: SGHAT, FQNNGV. The CDR3 sequence is CASSSRGYEQYF. CDR3 in DNA: TGTGCCAGCAGTTCCCGGGGCTACGAGCAGTACTTC. Variable domain in full (rest from reference TRBV11-2 and TRBJ2-7): EAGVAQSPRYKIIEKRQSVAFWCNPISGHATLYWYQQILGQGPKLLIQFQNNGVVDDSQLPKDRFSAERLKGVDSTLKIQPAKLEDSAVYLCASSSRGYEQYFGPGTRLTVT.

This clonotype came up many times. The chain is built from TRBV12-3 or TRBV12-4 and TRBJ1-1, with a possible D match to TRBD1 (5 bases). CDR3 length: 15 residues. Trimming took off 6 bases at V and 3 bases at J, with 17 bases between the two ends. Here the CDR3 reads CASRPPGGGYTEAFF. CDR3 in DNA: TGTGCCAGCAGACCCCCGGGGGGGGGATACACTGAAGCTTTCTTT.

This clonotype was detected many times. V is TRBV7-2 and J is TRBJ2-7; TRBD1 is a possible D gene (6 bases). V lost 5 bases and J lost 2, with 13 bases in between. The germline gives CDR1 SGHTA, CDR2 FQGNSA. This CDR3 has 14 residues. The CDR3 nucleotides are TGTGCCAGCAGCCTTACGACAGGCGCCTACGAGCAGTACTTC. It encodes CASSLTTGAYEQYF.

This clonotype was counted only a few times. The junction departs from the called germline gene at one end, perhaps through a read error. The chain links TRBV4-1 to TRBJ2-1; D remains unclear. Germline-derived CDR1 and CDR2 are MGHRA and YSYEKL. The length of the CDR3 is 12 residues. CDR3 region: CDSSKDGNEQFF. The CDR3 nucleotides are TGCGACAGCAGCAAAGACGGAAATGAGCAGTTCTTC.

This clonotype was observed a single time. This may arise from a read error, as a much more abundant clone is one base away. J is TRBJ2-5 and V is TRBV6-2 or TRBV6-3, with D unclear. The CDR3 contains 12 residues. Germline V gene lookup returns CDR1 MNHEY and CDR2 SVGEGT. In DNA form, the CDR3 reads TGTGACAGCAGTTCCCCACCCAGGACCCAGTACTTC. This codes for CDSSSPPRTQYF.

There are many counts of this clonotype. V gene TRBV5-1 combines with J gene TRBJ2-7; perhaps TRBD1 as D (6 bases). The V and J ends lost 3 bases and 7 bases respectively, with 17 bases between them. Germline-derived CDR1 and CDR2 are SGHRS and YFSETQ. This CDR3 comprises 14 residues. CDR3 nucleotide sequence: TGCGCCAGCAGCTCAACCGCAGGGGTGAGGGAGCAGTACTTC. Residues: CASSSTAGVREQYF.

This clonotype appeared many times. The rearrangement joins TRBV6-6 to TRBJ2-7, with D perhaps matching TRBD1 (5 bases). With 2 bases removed from V and 12 bases from J, the gap between germline ends came to 11 bases. CDR1 and CDR2 (germline): MNHNY, SVGAGI (reference sequence). The CDR3 is 11 residues long. The DNA for the CDR3 is TGTGCCAGCAGTTACGGGCAGGGTCTGTACTTC. Its translation is CASSYGQGLYF.

This chain uses TRBV25-1 with TRBJ1-1; possibly TRBD1 for D (5 bases). The CDR3 contains 14 residues. Germline V CDR1 and CDR2: MGHDK, SYGVNS. Trimming stripped 2 bases from V and 4 bases from J, with 11 bases between. This chain's CDR3 is CASSEPGGGTEAFF. The DNA for the CDR3 is TGTGCCAGCAGTGAACCTGGCGGGGGCACTGAAGCTTTCTTT.

This clonotype was counted many times. The V gene is TRBV20-1, the J gene TRBJ2-7; maybe TRBD1 (5 bases). Germline CDR1 reads DFQATT; CDR2 reads SNEGSKA (reference sequence). CDR3 length: 13 amino acids. Trimming cost V 1 base and J 6 bases, with 13 bases left between them. The CDR3 nucleotides are TGCAGTGCTAGAGCTCAGGGTAGGGGCGAGCAGTACTTC. Translation: CSARAQGRGEQYF.

In this sample, this clonotype turned up many times. This chain uses TRBV3-1 with TRBJ2-2, with D uncertain. V lost 2 bases and J lost 7, with 5 bases in between. The CDR3 spans 12 residues. Germline V gene sequence: CDR1 LGHDT, CDR2 YNNKEL (reference sequence). This CDR3 is CASSQKYGELFF. The CDR3, as DNA: TGTGCCAGCAGCCAAAAGTACGGGGAGCTGTTTTTT.

This clonotype has a count of ten or more. The chain joins TRBV6-2 or TRBV6-3 to TRBJ1-2; D is ambiguous. CDR1 is MNHEY and CDR2 is SVGEGT in the germline V gene. V was pared by 2 bases and J by 4 bases, with 2 bases between. The CDR3 is made up of 11 amino acids. CDR3 sequence (DNA): TGTGCCAGCAGTTACGTCTATGGCTACACCTTC. It yields the protein CASSYVYGYTF.

This clonotype was counted at least ten times. J is TRBJ2-5 and V is TRBV12-3 or TRBV12-4, with 9 bases matching TRBD1. V was pared by 7 bases and J by 9 bases, with 9 bases of the junction left unmatched. This CDR3 is built from 13 residues. CDR3 sequence reads: CASISVGQGPQYF. The CDR3 nucleotides read TGTGCCAGCATCTCTGTGGGACAGGGTCCCCAGTACTTC.

This clonotype was recorded at least ten times. The genes are TRBV3-1 and TRBJ2-3; D possibly corresponds to TRBD2 (6 bases). CDR3 length: 15 residues. CDR1 LGHDT and CDR2 YNNKEL come from the germline V gene (reference sequence). Trimming took off 0 bases at V and 6 bases at J, with 13 bases between the two ends. The CDR3 DNA is TGTGCCAGCAGCCAAGAGTCGGGGGTCCCCGATACGCAGTATTTT. The encoded protein is CASSQESGVPDTQYF.

This clonotype was picked up a small number of times. The V gene is TRBV12-3 or TRBV12-4, the J gene TRBJ1-2; D gene ambiguous. The CDR3 extends over 13 amino acids. The V gene lost 3 bases and the J gene lost 8 bases, with 13 bases spanning the gap. The CDR3 DNA reads TGTGCCAGCAGTTTCGGCTCGTATCCGGGCTACACCTTC. Its translation: CASSFGSYPGYTF.

This clonotype was recorded many times. The rearrangement uses TRBV7-3 and TRBJ2-3; D may match TRBD1 or TRBD2 (5 bases each). Germline loops: CDR1 SGHTA, CDR2 FQGTGA. CDR3 length: 14 residues. V was clipped by 2 bases and J by 6 bases, with 12 bases between them. For the CDR3, the DNA is TGTGCCAGCAGCTTATCCGGGAAGGGGGATACGCAGTATTTT. The encoded protein is CASSLSGKGDTQYF. Full variable domain (rest looked up from reference TRBV7-3 and TRBJ2-3): GAGVSQTPSNKVTEKGKYVELRCDPISGHTALYWYRQSLGQGPEFLIYFQGTGAADDSGLPNDRFFAVRPEGSVSTLKIQRTERGDSAVYLCASSLSGKGDTQYFGPGTRLTVL.